This T cell receptor beta chain was identified during a study of T cell responses to AZD1222 COVID-19 vaccine. General observations from the study: Clonal diversity may have been underestimated in mostly white British donors. Nearly half of spike-specific TCRs reportedly go after variant regions that carry no mutations.

As regards this clone: The target antigen is unknown.

Produced via immunoSEQ multiplex PCR; TCRdb's table is partial and in-frame only. The sample has under 150,000 clones, around 91% seen once. This CDR3 spans 10 amino acids. V gave up 7 bases and J gave up 8 bases, with 6 bases separating them. From germline, CDR1 is SEHNR and CDR2 FQNEAQ (reference sequence). Pooling of second doses given at about 4 or about 12 weeks was done. The material was peripheral blood, obtained 28 days after the second AZD1222 dose. The chain has TRBV7-9 and TRBJ2-1; tentative D call: TRBD2 (5 bases). This clonotype was obtained from an adult who received the AZD1222 COVID-19 vaccine. CDR3 nucleotides: TGTGCCAGCAACGGGGATGAGCAGTTCTTC. Translated, it gives CASNGDEQFF.